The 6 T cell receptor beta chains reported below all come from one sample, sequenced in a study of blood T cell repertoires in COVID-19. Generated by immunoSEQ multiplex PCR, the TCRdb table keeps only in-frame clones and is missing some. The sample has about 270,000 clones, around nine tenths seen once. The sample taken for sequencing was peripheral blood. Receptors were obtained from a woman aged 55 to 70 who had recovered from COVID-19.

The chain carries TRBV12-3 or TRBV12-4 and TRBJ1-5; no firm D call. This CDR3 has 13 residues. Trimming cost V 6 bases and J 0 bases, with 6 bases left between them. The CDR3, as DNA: TGTGCCAGCAGGGAGTATAGCAATCAGCCCCAGCATTTT. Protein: CASREYSNQPQHF.

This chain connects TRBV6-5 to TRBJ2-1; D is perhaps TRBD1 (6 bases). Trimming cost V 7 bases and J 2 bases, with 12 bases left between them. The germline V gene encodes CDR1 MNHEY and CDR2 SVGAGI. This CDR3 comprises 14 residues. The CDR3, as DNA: TGTGCCAGCATAGTACAGGGCACCTACAATGAGCAGTTCTTC. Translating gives CASIVQGTYNEQFF.

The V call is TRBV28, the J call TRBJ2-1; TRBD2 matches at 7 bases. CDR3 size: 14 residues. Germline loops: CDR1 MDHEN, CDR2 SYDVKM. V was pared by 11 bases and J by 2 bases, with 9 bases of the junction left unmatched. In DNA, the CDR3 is TGTGCCGGGGGGGGAGGGCGCACCTACAATGAGCAGTTCTTC. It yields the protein CAGGGGRTYNEQFF.

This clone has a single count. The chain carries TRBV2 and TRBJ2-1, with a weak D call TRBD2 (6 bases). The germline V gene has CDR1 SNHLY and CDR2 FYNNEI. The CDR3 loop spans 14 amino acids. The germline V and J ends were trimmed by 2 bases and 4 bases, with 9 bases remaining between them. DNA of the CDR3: TGTGCCAGCAGTGAACAGGGAGGATACAATGAGCAGTTCTTC. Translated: CASSEQGGYNEQFF.

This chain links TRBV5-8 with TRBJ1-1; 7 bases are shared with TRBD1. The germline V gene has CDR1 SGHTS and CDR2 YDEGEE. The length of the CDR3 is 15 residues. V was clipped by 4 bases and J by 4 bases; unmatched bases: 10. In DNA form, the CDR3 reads TGTGCCAGCAGCCTAACACCCACAGGGGTCACTGAAGCTTTCTTT. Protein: CASSLTPTGVTEAFF.

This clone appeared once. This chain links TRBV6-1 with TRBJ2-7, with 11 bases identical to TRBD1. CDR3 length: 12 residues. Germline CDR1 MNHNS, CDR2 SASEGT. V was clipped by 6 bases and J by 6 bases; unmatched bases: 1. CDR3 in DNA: TGTGCCAGCAGGGACAGGGGGCGCGAGCAGTACTTC. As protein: CASRDRGREQYF.